Below, 27 T cell receptor beta chains from the same sample are listed, as sequenced in a study of chemoradiotherapy in HPV16-positive cancers. TCRdb's copy holds only in-frame clones and misses some; the assay was immunoSEQ multiplex PCR. Of some 2,100 clones detected, under 80% appear once; the ten largest clones hold 30% to 40%. Sample: tumor tissue, taken from a patient who underwent chemoradiotherapy. The receptor source for this set is a human donor with HPV-associated anogenital cancer.

The CDR3 reads CASSLGLAGGPNTGELFF. The CDR3 coding sequence is TGTGCCAGCAGCTTGGGACTAGCGGGAGGGCCGAACACCGGGGAGCTGTTTTTT. This chain uses TRBV5-5 with TRBJ2-2; 14 nucleotides line up with TRBD2. The V gene's germline CDR1 is SGHKS and CDR2 YYEKEE (reference sequence). This CDR3 is 18 amino acids long. The J segment lost 0 bases and the V segment lost 0 bases, leaving 1 base of the junction unmatched.

The chain recombines TRBV7-3 with TRBJ1-1, with a tentative D call TRBD1 (6 bases). V shed 5 bases and J shed 1 base, with 14 bases lying between them. The CDR3 spans 15 residues. Germline-derived CDR1 and CDR2 are SGHTA and FQGTGA. The CDR3, as DNA: TGTGCCAGCAGCCACCTTGGGGGCGCGAACACTGAAGCTTTCTTT. The encoded protein is CASSHLGGANTEAFF. The full variable domain, its missing parts supplied by reference TRBV7-3 and TRBJ1-1, is GAGVSQTPSNKVTEKGKYVELRCDPISGHTALYWYRQSLGQGPEFLIYFQGTGAADDSGLPNDRFFAVRPEGSVSTLKIQRTERGDSAVYLCASSHLGGANTEAFFGQGTRLTVV.

This clone appeared a few times. The chain uses TRBV4-3 and TRBJ1-1; TRBD1 is a possible D gene (6 bases). The germline V gene has CDR1 LGHNA and CDR2 YSLEER. This CDR3 region has 13 residues. V was shortened by 6 bases and J by 0 bases, with 8 bases between the two germline ends. The CDR3 loop reads CASRDRLNTEAFF. The CDR3 DNA follows: TGCGCCAGCAGGGACAGACTGAACACTGAAGCTTTCTTT.

This chain uses TRBV2 with TRBJ2-3; 7 bases are shared with TRBD2. CDR1 and CDR2 (germline): SNHLY, FYNNEI. V lost 7 bases, J lost 2 bases, and 18 bases stayed unmatched. The CDR3 length is 18 residues. The DNA of the CDR3 is TGTGCCAGCACCGAAAGGCCTCATGTCGAGCGGGACACAGATACGCAGTATTTT. Protein sequence: CASTERPHVERDTDTQYF.

The chain is built from TRBV6-1 and TRBJ2-6; D remains unclear. Germline CDR1 is MNHNS and CDR2 is SASEGT. CDR3 length equals 14 residues. V lost 5 bases and J lost 0, with 5 bases in between. CDR3 DNA: TGTGCCAGCAGTCCATACTCTGGGGCCAACGTCCTGACTTTC. Residues: CASSPYSGANVLTF.

This chain connects TRBV9 to TRBJ2-1, with D possibly TRBD2 on 6 matching bases. Germline lookup yields CDR1 SGDLS and CDR2 YYNGEE. The V gene lost 0 bases and the J gene lost 7 bases, with 8 bases spanning the gap. CDR3 length: 13 residues. CDR3 amino acids: CASSVGGKNEQFF. Written as DNA, the CDR3 is TGTGCCAGCAGCGTAGGCGGGAAGAATGAGCAGTTCTTC.

The chain recombines TRBV7-2 with TRBJ1-1, with TRBD1 matching over 7 bases. V was pared by 4 bases and J by 7 bases, with 9 bases of the junction left unmatched. CDR3 length: 14 amino acids. Germline lookup yields CDR1 SGHTA and CDR2 FQGNSA. CDR3 DNA sequence: TGTGCCAGCAGCTCCTCATGGCCAGGGGGTGAAGCTTTCTTT. This codes for CASSSSWPGGEAFF.

The chain uses TRBV2 and TRBJ1-3; D may be TRBD1 (5 bases). Trimming took 6 bases from V and 0 from J, leaving 9 bases between them. Per the germline V gene, CDR1 is SNHLY and CDR2 is FYNNEI. The CDR3 spans 14 residues. CDR3 sequence: CASRLGTSGNTIYF. The CDR3 nucleotides are TGTGCCAGCAGGTTGGGGACCTCTGGAAACACCATATATTTT.

A few counts support this clone. The chain has TRBV5-1 and TRBJ2-1, with TRBD2 as a possible D gene (6 bases). V dropped 4 bases and J dropped 2 bases, with 16 bases sitting between them. Germline V gene lookup returns CDR1 SGHRS and CDR2 YFSETQ. CDR3 size: 16 residues. CDR3 nucleotide sequence: TGCGCCAGCAGCCGACCGGGAGAGGGGCCCTACAATGAGCAGTTCTTC. This codes for CASSRPGEGPYNEQFF.

The chain employs TRBV18 and TRBJ2-1, with TRBD1 matching 12 bases. The CDR3 runs to 16 residues. Germline CDR1 and CDR2: KGHSH and LQKENI. Trimming at V came to 6 bases and at J to 7 bases, leaving 10 bases not matched to a gene. Here the CDR3 reads CASSATGTGGRNEQFF. The CDR3 bases are TGTGCCAGCTCGGCGACCGGGACAGGGGGCCGGAATGAGCAGTTCTTC.

The sample holds one count of this clone. The genes are TRBV10-3 and TRBJ2-5; TRBD2 might be the D (6 bases). V lost 7 bases to trimming and J lost 5 bases, with 14 bases between them. The CDR3 has 13 amino acids. CDR1 ENHRY and CDR2 SYGVKD come from the germline V gene. CDR3 loop: CAIMGGAGETQYF. CDR3 DNA: TGTGCCATCATGGGGGGAGCTGGGGAGACCCAGTACTTC.

The chain carries TRBV28 and TRBJ1-5; tentatively, D is TRBD1 (6 bases). Trimming left V 5 bases short and J 9 bases short, with 11 bases between. Germline V gene lookup returns CDR1 MDHEN and CDR2 SYDVKM. This CDR3 comprises 12 residues. The CDR3 region is CASSPPRGPQHF. Written as DNA, the CDR3 is TGTGCCAGCAGTCCCCCCAGGGGGCCCCAGCATTTT.

This rearrangement joins TRBV19 to TRBJ1-1; TRBD1 matches 7 bases. CDR3 length: 15 residues. V lost 6 bases to trimming and J lost 1 base; unmatched junction nucleotides: 8. The germline V gene has CDR1 LNHDA and CDR2 SQIVND (reference sequence). CDR3 sequence reads: CASSQRGGRNTEAFF. The DNA for the CDR3 is TGTGCCAGTAGCCAGAGAGGGGGCAGGAACACTGAAGCTTTCTTT.

The rearrangement uses TRBV6-5 and TRBJ2-1; TRBD1 matches 9 bases. J was trimmed by 8 bases and V by 5 bases; bases with no gene match: 10. This CDR3 is 15 amino acids long. CDR1 MNHEY and CDR2 SVGAGI come from the germline V gene. The CDR3 region has the DNA TGTGCCAGCAGTAGATGGGACAGGGAAGTCGATGAGCAGTTCTTC. Translating it yields CASSRWDREVDEQFF.

This clone rates as hyperexpanded. The chain is built from TRBV4-3 and TRBJ1-2, with D unresolved. Germline assignment: CDR1 LGHNA and CDR2 YSLEER. V was trimmed by 0 bases and J by 1 base, leaving 9 bases between them. The CDR3 has 15 amino acids. The CDR3 DNA reads TGCGCCAGCAGCCAAGATTTTGGCAGTAACTATGGCTACACCTTC. The encoded protein is CASSQDFGSNYGYTF.

The rearrangement links TRBV7-2 to TRBJ1-6, with D possibly matching TRBD1 (6 bases). Germline CDR1 is SGHTA and CDR2 is FQGNSA. CDR3 size: 15 residues. V was clipped by 7 bases and J by 9 bases, with 19 bases between them. The CDR3 loop is CASTRKGGGFSPLHF. Here the CDR3 DNA reads TGTGCCAGCACCCGAAAGGGGGGGGGATTTTCACCCCTCCACTTT.

The V call is TRBV19, the J call TRBJ2-4, with 8 bases fitting TRBD1. The CDR3 is 13 amino acids. Losses at the gene ends were 10 bases for V and 1 base for J; bases not matched to a gene: 3. Germline assignment: CDR1 LNHDA and CDR2 SQIVND (reference sequence). The CDR3: CATRTGAKNIQYF. The CDR3 DNA sequence: TGTGCCACCAGGACAGGGGCCAAAAACATTCAGTACTTC.

Here the CDR3 DNA reads TGTGCCAGCAGAGACAAAGACTATCAGCCCCAGCATTTT. This encodes CASRDKDYQPQHF. The chain carries TRBV7-2 and TRBJ1-5; D not certain. This CDR3 contains 13 residues. From germline, CDR1 is SGHTA and CDR2 FQGNSA. Trimming took 6 bases from V and 5 from J, leaving 11 bases between them. Filled out from reference TRBV7-2 and TRBJ1-5, the complete variable domain reads GAGVSQSPSNKVTEKGKDVELRCDPISGHTALYWYRQSLGQGLEFLIYFQGNSAPDKSGLPSDRFSAERTGGSVSTLTIQRTQQEDSAVYLCASRDKDYQPQHFGDGTRLSIL.

This clone is large. The J gene is TRBJ2-7, the V gene TRBV6-6; TRBD1 or TRBD2 may be the D gene (6 bases each). Germline loops: CDR1 MNHNY, CDR2 SVGAGI (reference sequence). The CDR3 covers 14 residues. The V and J ends lost 6 bases and 6 bases respectively, with 18 bases between them. CDR3 DNA sequence: TGTGCCAGCAGCCACAGGAGGGCCAGGGGCGAGCAGTACGTC. It codes for CASSHRRARGEQYV.

The chain recombines TRBV6-6 with TRBJ2-1, with TRBD1 identical over 9 bases. The germline CDR1 and CDR2 sequences are MNHNY and SVGAGI (reference sequence). The CDR3 runs to 15 residues. V trimming: 5 bases; J trimming: 8 bases; junction bases outside the gene matches: 10. Here the CDR3 DNA reads TGTGCCAGCAGTAGATGGGACAGGGAAGTCGATGAGCAGTTCTTC. Protein: CASSRWDREVDEQFF.

The chain links TRBV10-2 to TRBJ2-1; the match to TRBD2 covers 11 bases. Germline CDR1 is WSHSY and CDR2 is SAAADI. J lost 1 base, V lost 3 bases, and 2 bases had no gene match. This CDR3 has 16 residues. The CDR3 nucleotides are TGCGCCAGCAGTGAACCTAGCGGGGGGTCCTACAATGAGCAGTTCTTC. Amino acid sequence: CASSEPSGGSYNEQFF.

The chain has TRBV4-1 and TRBJ2-6; D not certain. This CDR3 contains 17 residues. The ends were cut back, 0 bases at V and 0 bases at J, with 9 bases in the middle. Germline V gene lookup returns CDR1 MGHRA and CDR2 YSYEKL. Here the CDR3 DNA reads TGCGCCAGCAGCCAAGAACACCTTCGCTCTGGGGCCAACGTCCTGACTTTC. It translates to CASSQEHLRSGANVLTF.

The chain carries TRBV7-2 and TRBJ2-3; no reliable D call. The CDR3 contains 17 residues. V was shortened by 1 base and J by 0 bases, with 14 bases between the two germline ends. Germline loops: CDR1 SGHTA, CDR2 FQGNSA. CDR3 sequence: CASSLGLPRGSTDTQYF. The CDR3 bases are TGTGCCAGCAGCTTAGGGTTACCGCGTGGGAGCACAGATACGCAGTATTTT.

This chain uses TRBV4-3 with TRBJ2-7; TRBD1 matches 9 bases. The junction had 2 bases not matched to a gene; V was cut back by 3 bases and J by 2 bases. The CDR3 runs 14 residues. Per the germline V gene, CDR1 is LGHNA and CDR2 is YSLEER. The DNA of the CDR3 is TGCGCCAGCAGCCAGGGGACAGGGACCTACGAGCAGTACTTC. This encodes CASSQGTGTYEQYF.

This clone appeared a few times. This chain uses TRBV4-2 with TRBJ2-7; 8 nucleotides line up with TRBD2. There are 17 residues in the CDR3. J gave up 6 bases and V 5 bases, and 18 bases lay outside the gene matches. Germline assignment: CDR1 LGHNA and CDR2 YNFKEQ. The CDR3 here is CASSTGRGSGVGSEQYF. The CDR3 DNA is TGTGCCAGCAGCACCGGTCGGGGTAGCGGGGTGGGGTCCGAGCAGTACTTC.

The chain uses TRBV7-8 and TRBJ1-2; no clear D gene. The V gene lost 3 bases and the J gene lost 0 bases, with 11 bases spanning the gap. There are 15 residues in the CDR3. CDR1 is SGHVS and CDR2 is FQNEAQ in the germline V gene. CDR3 region: CASSFRSSSNYGYTF. The CDR3 coding sequence is TGTGCCAGCAGCTTCAGAAGCTCCTCTAACTATGGCTACACCTTC.

The gene calls are TRBV6-5 and TRBJ2-1, with a tentative D call TRBD2 (5 bases). The V end lost 6 bases, the J end lost 6 bases, and 9 bases lay between the germline ends. There are 12 residues in the CDR3. Germline assignment: CDR1 MNHEY and CDR2 SVGAGI. The CDR3 nucleotides read TGTGCCAGCAGCTCGACTATCAATGAGCAGTTCTTC. Its translation is CASSSTINEQFF.